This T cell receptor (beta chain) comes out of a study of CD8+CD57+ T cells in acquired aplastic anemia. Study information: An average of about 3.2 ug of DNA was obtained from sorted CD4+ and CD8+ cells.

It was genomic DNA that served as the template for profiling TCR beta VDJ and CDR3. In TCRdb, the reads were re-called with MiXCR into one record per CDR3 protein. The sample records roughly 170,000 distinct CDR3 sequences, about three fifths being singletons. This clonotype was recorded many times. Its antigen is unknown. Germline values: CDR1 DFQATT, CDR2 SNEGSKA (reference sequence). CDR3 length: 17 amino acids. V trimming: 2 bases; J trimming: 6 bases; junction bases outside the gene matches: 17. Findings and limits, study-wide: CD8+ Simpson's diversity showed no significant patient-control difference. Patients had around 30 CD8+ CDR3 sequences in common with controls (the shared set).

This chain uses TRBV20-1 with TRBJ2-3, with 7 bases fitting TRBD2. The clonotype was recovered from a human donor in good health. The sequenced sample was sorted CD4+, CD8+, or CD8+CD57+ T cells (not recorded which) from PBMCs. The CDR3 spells CSARQPERDPAADTQYF. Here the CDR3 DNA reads TGCAGTGCTAGACAACCGGAGCGGGACCCTGCGGCTGATACGCAGTATTTT.